The 3 T cell receptor beta chains listed next were all sequenced from one sample in a study of cytomegalovirus exposure and HLA in healthy donors (TCRdb year 2017). Preparation of the library involved the immunoSEQ multiplex PCR assay. The table was pulled from immuneACCESS by TCRdb, which kept in-frame rearrangements only. Such tables lose some clones; where checked, under half of the loss comes from unresolved V genes, and the rest has no known cause. Counted in this sample were approximately 300,000 clones; around 90% of them appeared once. Together, the top ten hold 1% to 1.5% of the sample. Sequenced input: PBMCs. Receptors were obtained from a woman aged 25 to 39 in good health and CMV-seropositive.

The chain has TRBV7-6 and TRBJ2-7; D ambiguous. V was pared by 2 bases and J by 1 base, with 6 bases between. Germline CDR1 SGHVS, CDR2 FNYEAQ. The CDR3 extends over 13 amino acids. As DNA, the CDR3 is TGTGCCAGCAGCTTACGTGGGTCCTACGAGCAGTACTTC. It codes for CASSLRGSYEQYF.

The chain carries TRBV6-5 and TRBJ2-2; D not resolved. The CDR3 contains 15 residues. Germline values: CDR1 MNHEY, CDR2 SVGAGI. V shed 0 bases and J shed 6 bases, with 11 bases lying between them. CDR3 sequence (DNA): TGTGCCAGCAGTTACTCGATAAGGCGCGCCGGGGAGCTGTTTTTT. Amino acids: CASSYSIRRAGELFF.

CDR3 sequence reads: CASSDLIEQYF. CDR3 bases: TGTGCCAGCAGTGATCTTATCGAGCAGTACTTC. The chain has TRBV7-2 and TRBJ2-7; no firm D call. The germline gives CDR1 SGHTA, CDR2 FQGNSA. The CDR3 is 11 amino acids. Deletions cut 6 bases from V and 6 bases from J, with 9 bases between.